The present T cell receptor beta chain was sequenced within a study of blood T cell repertoires in COVID-19. In the study overall: The cDNA or gDNA used as material had been derived from T cells, B-cell-depleted T cells, or PBMCs.

In the authors' workflow: Reference gene primer amplification yielded estimated nucleated cell counts. Data came from immunoSEQ multiplex PCR; TCRdb stores just in-frame clones and leaves some out. V, J and clone size were drawn from that table, and D and trimming were deduced from the DNA. The sample contains hundreds of thousands of clones, about nine tenths of which appear only once. V shed 3 bases and J 7 bases; nucleotides not matched to a gene: 8. The CDR3 covers 14 residues. Germline V gene sequence: CDR1 SNHLY, CDR2 FYNNEI. Sequencing was performed on peripheral blood. The receptor comes from a woman in her 50s who had recovered from COVID-19. The chain is built from TRBV2 and TRBJ1-2, with 7 positions matching TRBD1. CDR3 region: CASSDPTGILGYTF. The CDR3 region has the DNA TGTGCCAGCAGTGACCCGACAGGGATTCTTGGCTACACCTTC.